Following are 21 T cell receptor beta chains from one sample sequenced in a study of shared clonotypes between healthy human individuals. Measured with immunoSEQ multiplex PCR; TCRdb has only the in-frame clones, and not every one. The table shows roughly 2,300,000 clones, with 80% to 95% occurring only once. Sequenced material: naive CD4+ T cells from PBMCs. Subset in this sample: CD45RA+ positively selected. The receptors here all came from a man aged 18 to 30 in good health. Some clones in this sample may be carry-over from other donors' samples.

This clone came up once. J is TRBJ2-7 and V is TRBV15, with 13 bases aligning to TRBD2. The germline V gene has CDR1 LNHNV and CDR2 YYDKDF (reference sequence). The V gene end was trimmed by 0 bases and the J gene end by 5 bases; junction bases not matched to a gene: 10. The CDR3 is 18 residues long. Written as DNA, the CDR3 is TGTGCCACCAGCAGAGAGACCCCCTGGACTAGCGGGAGCGACGAGCAGTACTTC. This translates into CATSRETPWTSGSDEQYF.

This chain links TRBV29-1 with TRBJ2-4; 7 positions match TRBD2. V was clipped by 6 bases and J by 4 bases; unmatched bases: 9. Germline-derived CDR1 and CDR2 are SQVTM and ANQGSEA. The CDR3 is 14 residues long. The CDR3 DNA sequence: TGCAGCGTGGGCTCGGGGGAGGGGAAAAACATTCAGTACTTC. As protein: CSVGSGEGKNIQYF.

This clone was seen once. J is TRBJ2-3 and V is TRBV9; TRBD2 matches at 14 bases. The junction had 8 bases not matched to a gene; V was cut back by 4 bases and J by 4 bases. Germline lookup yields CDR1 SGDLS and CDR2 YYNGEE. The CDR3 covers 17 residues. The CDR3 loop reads CASSKGTSGRGADTQYF. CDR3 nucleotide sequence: TGTGCCAGCAGCAAGGGGACTAGCGGGAGAGGGGCAGATACGCAGTATTTT.

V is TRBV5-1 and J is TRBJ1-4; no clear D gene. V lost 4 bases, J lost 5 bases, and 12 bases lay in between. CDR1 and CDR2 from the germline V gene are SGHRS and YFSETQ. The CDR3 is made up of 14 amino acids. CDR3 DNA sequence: TGCGCCAGCAGCCCAGGCGCGGGGAATGAAAAACTGTTTTTT. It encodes CASSPGAGNEKLFF. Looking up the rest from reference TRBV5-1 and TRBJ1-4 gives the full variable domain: KAGVTQTPRYLIKTRGQQVTLSCSPISGHRSVSWYQQTPGQGLQFLFEYFSETQRNKGNFPGRFSGRQFSNSRSEMNVSTLELGDSALYLCASSPGAGNEKLFFGSGTQLSVL.

The CDR3: CASSPPGLAAPDTQYF. DNA of the CDR3: TGTGCCAGCTCACCACCCGGACTAGCGGCCCCGGATACGCAGTATTTT. The chain uses TRBV18 and TRBJ2-3, with TRBD2 matching 10 bases. V dropped 0 bases and J dropped 6; count of bases not matched to a gene: 6. CDR3 length: 16 amino acids. Germline CDR1 is KGHSH and CDR2 is LQKENI.

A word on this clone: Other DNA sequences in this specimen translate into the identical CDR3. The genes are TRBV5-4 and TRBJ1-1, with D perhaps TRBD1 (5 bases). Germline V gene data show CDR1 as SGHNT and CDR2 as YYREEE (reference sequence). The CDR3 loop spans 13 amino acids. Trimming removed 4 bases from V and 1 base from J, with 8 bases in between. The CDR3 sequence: CASSVDRNTEAFF. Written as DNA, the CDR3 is TGTGCCAGCAGCGTCGACAGGAACACTGAAGCTTTCTTT.

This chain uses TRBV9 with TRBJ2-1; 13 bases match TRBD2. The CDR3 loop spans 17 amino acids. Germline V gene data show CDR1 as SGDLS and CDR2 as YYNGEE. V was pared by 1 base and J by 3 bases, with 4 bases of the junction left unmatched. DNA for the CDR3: TGTGCCAGCAGCGTAACCGGGACTAGCGGGATCTACAATGAGCAGTTCTTC. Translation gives CASSVTGTSGIYNEQFF.

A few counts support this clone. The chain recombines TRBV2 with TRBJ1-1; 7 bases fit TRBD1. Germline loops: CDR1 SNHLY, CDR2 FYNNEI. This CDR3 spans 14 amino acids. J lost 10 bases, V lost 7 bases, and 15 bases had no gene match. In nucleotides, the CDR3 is TGTGCCAGCACGCTACAGGGGCCCCAGTTGGGAGCTTTCTTT. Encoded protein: CASTLQGPQLGAFF.

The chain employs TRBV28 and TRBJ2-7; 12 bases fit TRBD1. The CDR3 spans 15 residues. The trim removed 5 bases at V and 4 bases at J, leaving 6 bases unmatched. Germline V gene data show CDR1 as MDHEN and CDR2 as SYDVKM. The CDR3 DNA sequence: TGTGCCAGCAGTCCGTGGGACAGGGGGCTTTACGAGCAGTACTTC. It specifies CASSPWDRGLYEQYF. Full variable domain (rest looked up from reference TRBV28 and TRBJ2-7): DVKVTQSSRYLVKRTGEKVFLECVQDMDHENMFWYRQDPGLGLRLIYFSYDVKMKEKGDIPEGYSVSREKKERFSLILESASTNQTSMYLCASSPWDRGLYEQYFGPGTRLTVT.

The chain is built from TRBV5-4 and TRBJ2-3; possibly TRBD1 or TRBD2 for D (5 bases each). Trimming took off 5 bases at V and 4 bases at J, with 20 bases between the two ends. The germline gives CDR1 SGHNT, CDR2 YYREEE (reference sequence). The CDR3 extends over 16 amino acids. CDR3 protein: CASRVGSRVEADTQYF. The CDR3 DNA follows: TGTGCCAGCAGGGTTGGGAGCAGGGTGGAGGCAGATACGCAGTATTTT.

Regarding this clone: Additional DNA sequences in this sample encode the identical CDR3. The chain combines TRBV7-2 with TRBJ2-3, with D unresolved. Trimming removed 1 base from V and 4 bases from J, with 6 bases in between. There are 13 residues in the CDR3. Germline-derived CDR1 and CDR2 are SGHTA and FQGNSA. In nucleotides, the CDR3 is TGTGCCAGCAGCTTAGTAGTGGCAGATACGCAGTATTTT. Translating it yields CASSLVVADTQYF.

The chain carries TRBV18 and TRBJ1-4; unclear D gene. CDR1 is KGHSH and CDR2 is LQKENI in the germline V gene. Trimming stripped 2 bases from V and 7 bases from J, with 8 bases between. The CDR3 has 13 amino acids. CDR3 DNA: TGTGCCAGCTCACCAACGGTGGGTGAAAAACTGTTTTTT. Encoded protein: CASSPTVGEKLFF.

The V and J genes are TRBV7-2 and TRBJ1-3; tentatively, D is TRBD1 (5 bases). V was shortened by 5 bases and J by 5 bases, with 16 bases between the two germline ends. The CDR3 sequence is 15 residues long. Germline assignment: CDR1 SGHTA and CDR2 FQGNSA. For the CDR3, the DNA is TGTGCCAGCAGCCCCGGGACGCCCCTCCGAAACACCATATATTTT. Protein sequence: CASSPGTPLRNTIYF.

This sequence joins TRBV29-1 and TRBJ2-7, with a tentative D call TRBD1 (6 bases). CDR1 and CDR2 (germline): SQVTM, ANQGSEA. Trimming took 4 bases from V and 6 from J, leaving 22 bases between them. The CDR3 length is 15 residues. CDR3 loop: CSVAPRTAQGSEQYF. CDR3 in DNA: TGCAGCGTTGCCCCCCGAACCGCACAGGGCTCCGAGCAGTACTTC.

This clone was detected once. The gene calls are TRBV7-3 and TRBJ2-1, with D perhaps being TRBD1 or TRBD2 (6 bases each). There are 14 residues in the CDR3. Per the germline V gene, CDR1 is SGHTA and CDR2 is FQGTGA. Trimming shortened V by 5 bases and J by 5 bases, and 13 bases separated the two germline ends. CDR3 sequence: CASSPAGGDNEQFF. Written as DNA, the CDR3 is TGTGCCAGCAGCCCTGCCGGGGGCGACAATGAGCAGTTCTTC.

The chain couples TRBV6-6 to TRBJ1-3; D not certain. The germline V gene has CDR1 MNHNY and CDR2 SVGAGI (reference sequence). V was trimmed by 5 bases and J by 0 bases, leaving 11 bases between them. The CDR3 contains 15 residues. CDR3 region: CASSPDGTSGNTIYF. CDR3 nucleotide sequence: TGTGCCAGCAGTCCCGACGGAACCTCTGGAAACACCATATATTTT.

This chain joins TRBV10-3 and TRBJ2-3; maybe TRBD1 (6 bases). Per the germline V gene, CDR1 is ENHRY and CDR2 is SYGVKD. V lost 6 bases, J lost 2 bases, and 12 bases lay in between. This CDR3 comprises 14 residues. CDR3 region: CAIRKTGDTDTQYF. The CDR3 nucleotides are TGTGCCATCAGAAAGACAGGTGACACAGATACGCAGTATTTT.

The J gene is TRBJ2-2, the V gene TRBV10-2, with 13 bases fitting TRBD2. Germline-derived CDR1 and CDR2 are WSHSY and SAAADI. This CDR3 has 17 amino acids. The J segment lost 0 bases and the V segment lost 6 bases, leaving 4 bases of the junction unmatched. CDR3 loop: CASRGGLAGPNTGELFF. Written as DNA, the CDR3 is TGCGCCAGCAGGGGGGGACTAGCGGGACCGAACACCGGGGAGCTGTTTTTT.

CDR3 sequence: CASTDPEASEQYF. CDR3 sequence (DNA): TGTGCCAGCACCGACCCTGAGGCGAGCGAGCAGTACTTC. The chain couples TRBV6-1 to TRBJ2-7; D is unresolved. CDR3 length: 13 amino acids. The germline V gene encodes CDR1 MNHNS and CDR2 SASEGT. The V end was cut by 7 bases, the J end by 6 bases, with 16 bases between.

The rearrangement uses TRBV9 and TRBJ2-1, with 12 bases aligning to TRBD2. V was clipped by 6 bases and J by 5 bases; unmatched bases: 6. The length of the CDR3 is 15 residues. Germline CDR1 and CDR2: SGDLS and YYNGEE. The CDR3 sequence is CASKRLAGEDNEQFF. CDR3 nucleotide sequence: TGTGCCAGCAAAAGACTAGCGGGAGAGGACAATGAGCAGTTCTTC. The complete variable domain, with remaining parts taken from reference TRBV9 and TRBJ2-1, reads DSGVTQTPKHLITATGQRVTLRCSPRSGDLSVYWYQQSLDQGLQFLIQYYNGEERAKGNILERFSAQQFPDLHSELNLSSLELGDSALYFCASKRLAGEDNEQFFGPGTRLTVL.

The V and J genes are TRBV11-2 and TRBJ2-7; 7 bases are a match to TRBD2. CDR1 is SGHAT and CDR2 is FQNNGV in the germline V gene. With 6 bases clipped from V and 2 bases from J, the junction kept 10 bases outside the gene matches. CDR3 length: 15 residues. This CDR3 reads CASRLWREFAYEQYF. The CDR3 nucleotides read TGTGCCAGCAGGTTATGGCGGGAGTTCGCCTACGAGCAGTACTTC.